Below are 14 T cell receptor beta chains sequenced from a single sample in a study of human T cells and chemical hapten exposure. Time point given: patch test 1, 2 weeks after DPC sensitization. Treatment given: therapeutic diphenylcyclopropenone sensitization with weekly scalp DPC. TCRdb analysed the RACE reads with MiXCR anew, one entry per CDR3 protein. The sample includes roughly 70,000 distinct CDR3 sequences, roughly 9.8% of them seen just once. Sequenced material: whole blood, taken in connection with sensitization to the hapten diphenylcyclopropenone (DPC). The receptor set was obtained from a woman aged 40 to 50 with alopecia areata. Some clones in this sample may be carry-over from other donors' samples.

The chain recombines TRBV20-1 with TRBJ2-5, with D perhaps assigned TRBD1 or TRBD2 (6 bases each). The V end was cut by 5 bases, the J end by 2 bases, with 12 bases between. CDR1 is DFQATT, CDR2 SNEGSKA, per germline (reference sequence). The CDR3 covers 13 residues. CDR3 nucleotides: TGCAGTGCTCCCCAGGGGACTCAAGAGACCCAGTACTTC. The encoded protein is CSAPQGTQETQYF.

This clonotype was observed a handful of times. The J gene is TRBJ2-7, the V gene TRBV6-5; TRBD1 matches 9 bases. With V trimmed by 5 bases and J by 5 bases, 13 bases remained unmatched. The CDR3 has 16 amino acids. CDR1 is MNHEY, CDR2 SVGAGI, per germline. The CDR3 protein is CASSRLGTGNTHEQYF. In DNA, the CDR3 is TGTGCCAGCAGTAGACTTGGGACAGGGAATACCCACGAGCAGTACTTC.

This clonotype was counted only a few times. The gene calls are TRBV28 and TRBJ2-3; TRBD2 aligns across 7 bases. After removal of 2 bases from V and 2 bases from J, the junction contained 1 base not matched to a gene. This CDR3 contains 14 residues. CDR1 and CDR2 (germline): MDHEN, SYDVKM. As DNA, the CDR3 is TGTGCCAGCAGTTTACGGGGGGACACAGATACGCAGTATTTT. As protein: CASSLRGDTDTQYF.

This clonotype was picked up many times. This chain uses TRBV2 with TRBJ2-1; D is uncertain. Trimming removed 6 bases from V and 8 bases from J, with 8 bases in between. Germline values: CDR1 SNHLY, CDR2 FYNNEI. The CDR3 contains 11 residues. The chain's CDR3 is CASSWSYEQFF. The CDR3 nucleotides are TGTGCCAGCAGCTGGAGCTATGAGCAGTTCTTC.

This clonotype was found many times. This chain joins TRBV5-1 and TRBJ1-2, with D perhaps TRBD1 (5 bases). The ends were cut back, 5 bases at V and 7 bases at J, with 18 bases in the middle. Germline lookup yields CDR1 SGHRS and CDR2 YFSETQ. The CDR3 sequence is 14 residues long. DNA for the CDR3: TGCGCCAGCAGTCTGAGTGGGTTAGGGGTTGGCTACACCTTC. This sequence encodes CASSLSGLGVGYTF.

The chain combines TRBV6-2 or TRBV6-3 with TRBJ2-2; D remains unclear. In germline, CDR1 is MNHEY, CDR2 SVGEGT. This CDR3 has 15 amino acids. Trimming left V 2 bases short and J 6 bases short, with 13 bases between. The CDR3 sequence: CASSYEESAPGELFF. CDR3 DNA: TGTGCCAGCAGTTACGAGGAATCGGCACCCGGGGAGCTGTTTTTT.

The chain employs TRBV9 and TRBJ2-3, with a tentative D call TRBD2 (6 bases). CDR3 length: 18 amino acids. The V gene lost 0 bases and the J gene lost 4 bases, with 21 bases spanning the gap. From germline, CDR1 is SGDLS and CDR2 YYNGEE. CDR3 nucleotide sequence: TGTGCCAGCAGCGTAGCAGGAGGGACTTCAAGCGTCGCAGATACGCAGTATTTT. It codes for CASSVAGGTSSVADTQYF.

This clonotype was seen ten or more times. The chain uses TRBV7-2 and TRBJ1-1, with 9 bases fitting TRBD1. Germline V CDR1 and CDR2: SGHTA, FQGNSA. V shed 5 bases and J 3 bases; nucleotides not matched to a gene: 7. The CDR3 runs 15 residues. CDR3 sequence: CASSPDRGVHTEAFF. CDR3 bases: TGTGCCAGCAGCCCGGACAGGGGAGTTCACACTGAAGCTTTCTTT.

This clonotype was detected many times. The chain is built from TRBV6-5 and TRBJ2-2; D perhaps matches TRBD2 (6 bases). CDR1 and CDR2 (germline): MNHEY, SVGAGI. The CDR3 covers 13 residues. Trimming removed 8 bases at V and 2 bases at J, with 9 bases between. CDR3 coding DNA: TGTGCCAGCCGGCGGGGAAACACCGGGGAGCTGTTTTTT. It encodes CASRRGNTGELFF.

Many counts were recorded for this clonotype. This rearrangement joins TRBV29-1 to TRBJ1-2; D is unclear. The CDR3 has 13 residues. Trimming stripped 4 bases from V and 5 bases from J, with 14 bases between. The germline V gene encodes CDR1 SQVTM and CDR2 ANQGSEA. For the CDR3, the DNA is TGCAGCGTTGTCTCCGCGTTGGAATATGGCTACACCTTC. It yields the protein CSVVSALEYGYTF.

There are many counts of this clonotype. The chain combines TRBV4-2 with TRBJ2-3; no clear D. Germline CDR1 is LGHNA and CDR2 is YNFKEQ. The CDR3 is 15 amino acids. V was cut by 0 bases and J by 5 bases, with 12 bases left in between. CDR3 in DNA: TGTGCCAGCAGCCAAGATATTCAACTACAAGATACGCAGTATTTT. Protein: CASSQDIQLQDTQYF.

The rearrangement uses TRBV7-2 and TRBJ2-5; the match to TRBD2 covers 7 bases. CDR3 length: 16 residues. CDR1 SGHTA and CDR2 FQGNSA come from the germline V gene. The trim removed 2 bases at V and 2 bases at J, leaving 8 bases unmatched. The CDR3 spells CASSLNGPSGQETQYF. The CDR3 DNA is TGTGCCAGCAGCTTAAACGGGCCTAGCGGACAAGAGACCCAGTACTTC.

The J gene is TRBJ2-7, the V gene TRBV4-1; D is possibly TRBD1 or TRBD2 (5 bases each). Looked up from germline, CDR1 is MGHRA and CDR2 is YSYEKL. This CDR3 region has 16 residues. Trimming took off 2 bases at V and 2 bases at J, with 16 bases between the two ends. CDR3 protein: CASSQPGPLGTYEQYF. CDR3 bases: TGCGCCAGCAGCCAACCGGGACCCCTGGGGACCTACGAGCAGTACTTC.

The chain recombines TRBV11-1 with TRBJ2-5, with unresolved D. The germline V and J ends were trimmed by 4 bases and 8 bases, with 5 bases remaining between them. This CDR3 comprises 10 residues. Germline CDR1 and CDR2: SGHAT and FQDESV (reference sequence). As DNA, the CDR3 is TGTGCCAGCAGCTCCGGTACCCAGTACTTC. This encodes CASSSGTQYF.